Given below is one T cell receptor (beta chain) in context. The data derive from a study of T cells of healthy individuals. TCRdb processed the 5' RACE reads anew with MiXCR; each CDR3 protein has one entry. The sample lists around 80,000 distinct CDR3 sequences; 4% to 5.5% were seen once. V was trimmed by 7 bases and J by 3 bases, leaving 9 bases between them. The CDR3 consists of 13 residues. The TCR was taken from a female donor in good health. The chain couples TRBV12-3 or TRBV12-4 to TRBJ2-2; D is unresolved. Here the CDR3 DNA reads TGTGCCAGCAACCGCCGGGACACCGGGGAGCTGTTTTTT. This gives the protein CASNRRDTGELFF.